This T cell receptor (beta chain) was obtained from a study of response to subunit inactivated influenza vaccine. Overall study findings and caveats: With each seasonal influenza vaccination, the authors suggested, few new T cells are recruited.

V was pared by 3 bases and J by 0 bases, with 12 bases between. Germline CDR1 and CDR2: SNHLY and FYNNEI. The CDR3 length is 16 residues. TCRdb re-called the RT-PCR reads through MiXCR, storing one row per CDR3 protein. The sample consists of about 300,000 distinct CDR3 sequences, 22% of them appearing once. With respect to this clonotype: The antigen remains unidentified.

Source: PBMCs from blood, taken roughly 20 months after vaccination. The TCR was taken from a man aged 50-75 years who received an inactivated influenza vaccine. The chain carries TRBV2 and TRBJ2-1; D unresolved. The chain's CDR3 is CASSDVLLSSYNEQFF. Here the CDR3 DNA reads TGTGCCAGCAGTGACGTCCTTTTAAGCTCCTACAATGAGCAGTTCTTC.